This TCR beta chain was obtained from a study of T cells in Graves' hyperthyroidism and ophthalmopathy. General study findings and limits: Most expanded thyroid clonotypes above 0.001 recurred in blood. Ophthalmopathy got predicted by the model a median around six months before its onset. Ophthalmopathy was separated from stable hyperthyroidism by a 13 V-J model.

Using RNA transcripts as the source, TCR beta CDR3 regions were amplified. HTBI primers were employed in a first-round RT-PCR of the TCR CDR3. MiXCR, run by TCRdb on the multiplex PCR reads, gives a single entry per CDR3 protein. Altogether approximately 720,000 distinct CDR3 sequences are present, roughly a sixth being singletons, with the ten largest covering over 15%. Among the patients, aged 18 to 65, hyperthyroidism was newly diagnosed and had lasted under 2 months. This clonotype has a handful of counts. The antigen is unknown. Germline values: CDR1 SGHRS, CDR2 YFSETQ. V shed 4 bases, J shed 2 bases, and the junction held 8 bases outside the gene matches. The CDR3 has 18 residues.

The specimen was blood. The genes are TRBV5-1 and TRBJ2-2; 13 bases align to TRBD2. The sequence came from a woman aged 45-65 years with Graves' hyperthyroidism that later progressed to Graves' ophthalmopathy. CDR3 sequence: CASSLYGLAGANTGELFF. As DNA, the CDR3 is TGCGCCAGCAGCCTTTATGGACTAGCGGGGGCAAACACCGGGGAGCTGTTTTTT.